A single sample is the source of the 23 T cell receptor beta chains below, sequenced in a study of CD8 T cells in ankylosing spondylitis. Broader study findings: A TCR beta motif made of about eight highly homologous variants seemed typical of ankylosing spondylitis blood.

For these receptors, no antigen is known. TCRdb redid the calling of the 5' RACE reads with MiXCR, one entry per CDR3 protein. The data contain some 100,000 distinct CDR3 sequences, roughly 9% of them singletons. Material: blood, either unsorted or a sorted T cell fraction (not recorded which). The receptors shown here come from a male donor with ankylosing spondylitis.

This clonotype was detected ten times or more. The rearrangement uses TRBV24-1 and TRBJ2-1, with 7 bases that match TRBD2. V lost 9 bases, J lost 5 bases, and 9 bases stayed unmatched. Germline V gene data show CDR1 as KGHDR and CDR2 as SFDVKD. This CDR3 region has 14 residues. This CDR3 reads CATASRELNNEQFF. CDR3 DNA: TGTGCCACCGCGTCGCGGGAGTTGAACAATGAGCAGTTCTTC.

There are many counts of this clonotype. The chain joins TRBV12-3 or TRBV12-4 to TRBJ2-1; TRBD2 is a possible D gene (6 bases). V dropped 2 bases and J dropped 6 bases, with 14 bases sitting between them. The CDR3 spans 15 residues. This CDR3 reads CASSLYSEGRNEQFF. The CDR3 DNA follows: TGTGCCAGCAGTTTATATTCGGAGGGTCGCAATGAGCAGTTCTTC.

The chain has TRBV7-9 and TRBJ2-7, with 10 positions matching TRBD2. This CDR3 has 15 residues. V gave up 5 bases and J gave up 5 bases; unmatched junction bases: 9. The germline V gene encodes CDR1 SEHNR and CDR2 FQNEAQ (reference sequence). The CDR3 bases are TGTGCCAGCAGCCCCAAGGGACTAGCGCGCGACGAGCAGTACTTC. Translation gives CASSPKGLARDEQYF.

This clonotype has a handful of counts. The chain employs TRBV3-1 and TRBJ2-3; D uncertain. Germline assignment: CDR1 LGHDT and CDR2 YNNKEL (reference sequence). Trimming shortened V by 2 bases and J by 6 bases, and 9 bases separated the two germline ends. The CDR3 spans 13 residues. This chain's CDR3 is CASSQTERDTQYF. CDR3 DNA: TGTGCCAGCAGCCAAACGGAGCGCGATACGCAGTATTTT.

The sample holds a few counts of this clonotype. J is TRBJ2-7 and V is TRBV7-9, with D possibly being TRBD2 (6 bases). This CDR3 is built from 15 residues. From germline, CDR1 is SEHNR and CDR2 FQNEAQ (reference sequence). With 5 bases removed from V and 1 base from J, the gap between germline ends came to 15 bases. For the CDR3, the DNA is TGTGCCAGCAGCGGCACGGGAGATCGTTCCTACGAGCAGTACTTC. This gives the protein CASSGTGDRSYEQYF.

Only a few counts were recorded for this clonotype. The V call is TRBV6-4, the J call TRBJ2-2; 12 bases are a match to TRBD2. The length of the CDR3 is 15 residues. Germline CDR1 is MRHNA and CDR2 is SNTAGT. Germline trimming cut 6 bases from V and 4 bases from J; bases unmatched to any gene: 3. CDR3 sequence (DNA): TGTGCCAGCAGCCCGACTAGCGGGAGCACCGGGGAGCTGTTTTTT. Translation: CASSPTSGSTGELFF.

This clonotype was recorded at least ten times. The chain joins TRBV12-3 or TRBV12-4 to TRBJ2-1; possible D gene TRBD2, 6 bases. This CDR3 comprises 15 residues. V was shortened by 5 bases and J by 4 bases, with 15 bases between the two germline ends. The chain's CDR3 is CASSGANSGYNEQFF. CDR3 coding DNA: TGTGCCAGCAGTGGGGCAAATAGCGGATACAATGAGCAGTTCTTC.

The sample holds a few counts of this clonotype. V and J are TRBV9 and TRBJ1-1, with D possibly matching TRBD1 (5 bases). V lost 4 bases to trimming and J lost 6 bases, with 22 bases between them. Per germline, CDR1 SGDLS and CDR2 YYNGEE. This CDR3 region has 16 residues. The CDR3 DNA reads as TGTGCCAGCAGCCTCGGTCCGGGAATCAGGGCGGCTGAAGCTTTCTTT. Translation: CASSLGPGIRAAEAFF.

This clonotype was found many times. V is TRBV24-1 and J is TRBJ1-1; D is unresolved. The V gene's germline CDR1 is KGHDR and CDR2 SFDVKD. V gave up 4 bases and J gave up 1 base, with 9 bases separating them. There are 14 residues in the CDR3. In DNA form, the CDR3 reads TGTGCCACCAGTGAATCCGATCCGAACACTGAAGCTTTCTTT. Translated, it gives CATSESDPNTEAFF.

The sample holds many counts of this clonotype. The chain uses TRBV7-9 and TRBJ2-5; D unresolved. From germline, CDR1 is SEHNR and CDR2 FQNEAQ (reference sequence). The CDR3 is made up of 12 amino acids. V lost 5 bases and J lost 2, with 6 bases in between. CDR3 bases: TGTGCCAGCAGCCATGAGCAAGAGACCCAGTACTTC. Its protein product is CASSHEQETQYF.

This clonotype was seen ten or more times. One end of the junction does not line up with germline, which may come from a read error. CDR3 sequence: CSARSPGGPRESQYF. The CDR3 coding sequence is TGCAGTGCTAGATCGCCTGGAGGGCCTCGAGAGTCCCAGTACTTC. This chain joins TRBV20-1 and TRBJ2-5, with D possibly matching TRBD2 (6 bases). CDR1 and CDR2 from the germline V gene are DFQATT and SNEGSKA (reference sequence). The CDR3 extends over 15 amino acids.

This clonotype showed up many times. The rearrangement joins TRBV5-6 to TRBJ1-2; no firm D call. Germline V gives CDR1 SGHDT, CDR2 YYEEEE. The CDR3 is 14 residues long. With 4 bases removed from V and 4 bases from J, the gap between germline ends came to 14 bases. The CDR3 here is CASSPPSGPYGYTF. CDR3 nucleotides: TGTGCCAGCAGCCCACCCTCGGGTCCCTATGGCTACACCTTC.

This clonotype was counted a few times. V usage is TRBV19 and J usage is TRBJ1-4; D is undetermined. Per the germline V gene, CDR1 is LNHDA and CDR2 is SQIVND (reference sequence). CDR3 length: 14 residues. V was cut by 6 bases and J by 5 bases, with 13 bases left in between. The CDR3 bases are TGTGCCAGTAGCCCACCGTTCACCAATGAAAAACTGTTTTTT. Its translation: CASSPPFTNEKLFF.

CDR3 nucleotides: TGTGCCAGCAGCACCCCTTCGGCCGAAACCCAACCCCACGAGCAGTACTTC. This translates into CASSTPSAETQPHEQYF. J is TRBJ2-7 and V is TRBV21-1; TRBD1 is the table's D call and was not checked against the DNA. TRBV21-1 is a known pseudogene. The CDR3 covers 17 residues.

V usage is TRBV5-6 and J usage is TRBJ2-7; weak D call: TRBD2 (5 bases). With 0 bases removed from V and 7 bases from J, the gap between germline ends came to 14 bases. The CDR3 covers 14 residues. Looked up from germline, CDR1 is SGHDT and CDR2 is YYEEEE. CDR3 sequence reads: CASSLGGPLGEQYF. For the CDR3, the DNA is TGTGCCAGCAGCTTGGGCGGGCCGCTCGGGGAGCAGTACTTC.

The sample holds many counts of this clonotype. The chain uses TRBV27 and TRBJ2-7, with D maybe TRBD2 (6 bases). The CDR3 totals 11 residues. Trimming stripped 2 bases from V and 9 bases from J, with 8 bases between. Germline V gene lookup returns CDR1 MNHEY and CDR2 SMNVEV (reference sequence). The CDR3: CASSLGGLQYF. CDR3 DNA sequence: TGTGCCAGCAGTTTAGGGGGGTTGCAGTACTTC.

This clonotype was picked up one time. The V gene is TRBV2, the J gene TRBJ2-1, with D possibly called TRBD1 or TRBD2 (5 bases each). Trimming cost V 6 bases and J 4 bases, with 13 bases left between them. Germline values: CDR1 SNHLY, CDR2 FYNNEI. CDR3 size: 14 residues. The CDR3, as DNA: TGTGCCAGCAGGGGAGTGGGGGTTTACAATGAGCAGTTCTTC. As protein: CASRGVGVYNEQFF.

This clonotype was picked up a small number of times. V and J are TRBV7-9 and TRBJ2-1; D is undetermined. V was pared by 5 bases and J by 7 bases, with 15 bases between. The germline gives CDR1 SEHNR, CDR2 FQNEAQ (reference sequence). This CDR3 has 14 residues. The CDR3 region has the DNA TGTGCCAGCAGCCCAAATTATCCGTCGAATGAGCAGTTCTTC. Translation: CASSPNYPSNEQFF.

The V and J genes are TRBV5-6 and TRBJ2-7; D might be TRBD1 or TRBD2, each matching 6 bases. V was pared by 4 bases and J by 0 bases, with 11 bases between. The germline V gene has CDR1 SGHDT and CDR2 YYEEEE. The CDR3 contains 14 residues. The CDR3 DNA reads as TGTGCCAGCAGCCCGGGGGCTAGCTCCTACGAGCAGTACGTC. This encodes CASSPGASSYEQYV.

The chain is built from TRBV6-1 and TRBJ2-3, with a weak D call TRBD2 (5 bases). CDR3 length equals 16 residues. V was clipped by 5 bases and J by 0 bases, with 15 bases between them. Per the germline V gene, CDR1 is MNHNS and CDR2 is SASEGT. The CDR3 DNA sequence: TGTGCCAGCAGTCAGAGGAGGAGTCCTAGCACAGATACGCAGTATTTT. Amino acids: CASSQRRSPSTDTQYF.

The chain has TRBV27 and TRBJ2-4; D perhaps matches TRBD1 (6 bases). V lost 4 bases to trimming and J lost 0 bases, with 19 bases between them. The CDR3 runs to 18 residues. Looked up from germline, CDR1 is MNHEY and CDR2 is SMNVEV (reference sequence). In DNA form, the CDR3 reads TGTGCCAGCAGTTCATTTCCCCAAATACAGGGAGCCAAAAACATTCAGTACTTC. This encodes CASSSFPQIQGAKNIQYF.

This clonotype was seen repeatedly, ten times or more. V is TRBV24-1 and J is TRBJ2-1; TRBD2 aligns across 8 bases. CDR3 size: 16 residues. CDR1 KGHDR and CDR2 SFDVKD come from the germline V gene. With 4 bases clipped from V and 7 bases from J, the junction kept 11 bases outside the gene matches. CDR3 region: CATSDPLREARNEQFF. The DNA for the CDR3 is TGTGCCACCAGTGACCCTCTGCGGGAGGCACGTAATGAGCAGTTCTTC.

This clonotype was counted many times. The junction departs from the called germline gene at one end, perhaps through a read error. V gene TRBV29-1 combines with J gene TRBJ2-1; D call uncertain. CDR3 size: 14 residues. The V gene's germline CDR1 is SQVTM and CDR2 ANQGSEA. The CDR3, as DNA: TGCAGCGTTGATCTAGGTGGTTTCTACGATGAGCAGTTCTTC. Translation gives CSVDLGGFYDEQFF.